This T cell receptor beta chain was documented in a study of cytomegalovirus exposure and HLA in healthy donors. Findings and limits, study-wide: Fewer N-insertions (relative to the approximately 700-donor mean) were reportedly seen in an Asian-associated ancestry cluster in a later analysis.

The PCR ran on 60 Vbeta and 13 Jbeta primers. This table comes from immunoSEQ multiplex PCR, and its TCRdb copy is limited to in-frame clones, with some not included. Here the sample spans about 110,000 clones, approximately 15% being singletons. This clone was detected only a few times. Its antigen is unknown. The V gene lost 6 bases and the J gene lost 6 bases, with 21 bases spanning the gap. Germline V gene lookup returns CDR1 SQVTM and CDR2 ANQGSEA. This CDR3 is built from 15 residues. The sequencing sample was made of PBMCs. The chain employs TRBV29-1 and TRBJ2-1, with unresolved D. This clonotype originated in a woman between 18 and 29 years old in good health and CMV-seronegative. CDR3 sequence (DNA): TGCAGCGTCCCCCCGTCGGGTAGATACTTCAATGAGCAGTTCTTC. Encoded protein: CSVPPSGRYFNEQFF.